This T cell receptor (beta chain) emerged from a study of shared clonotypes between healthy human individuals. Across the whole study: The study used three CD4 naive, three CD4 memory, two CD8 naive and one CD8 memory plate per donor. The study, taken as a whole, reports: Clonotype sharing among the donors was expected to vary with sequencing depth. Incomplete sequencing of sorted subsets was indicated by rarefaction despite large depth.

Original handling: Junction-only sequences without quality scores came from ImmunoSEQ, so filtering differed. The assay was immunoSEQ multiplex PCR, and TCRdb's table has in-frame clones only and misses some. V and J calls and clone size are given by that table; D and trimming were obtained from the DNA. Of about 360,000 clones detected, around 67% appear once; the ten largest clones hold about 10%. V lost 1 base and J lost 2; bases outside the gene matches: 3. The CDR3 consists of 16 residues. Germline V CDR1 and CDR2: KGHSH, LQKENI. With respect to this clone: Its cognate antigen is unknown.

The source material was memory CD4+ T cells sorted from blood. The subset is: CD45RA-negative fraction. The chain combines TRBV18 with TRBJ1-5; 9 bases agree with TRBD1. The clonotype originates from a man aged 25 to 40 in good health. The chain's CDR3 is CASSPLDRGGNQPQHF. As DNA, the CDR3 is TGTGCCAGCTCACCACTGGACAGGGGAGGCAATCAGCCCCAGCATTTT.